One TCR beta chain is described in this entry. Its antigen remains unknown. Some clones are missing from TCRdb's copy, which holds only in-frame ones; the method was immunoSEQ multiplex PCR. Of 200,000 or so clones listed, 75% to 90% are singletons. CDR3 size: 12 residues. Germline assignment: CDR1 SGDLS and CDR2 YYNGEE. Trimming took off 0 bases at V and 8 bases at J, with 6 bases between the two ends. The sample originates from a study of cytomegalovirus exposure and HLA in healthy donors. Study-wide findings and caveats: It was reportedly the case that the classifier diagnosed cytomegalovirus status with high specificity and sensitivity. A list of around 160 TCR beta chains associated with cytomegalovirus was given.

This receptor was taken from a woman between 18 and 30 years old in good health and CMV-seronegative. The chain joins TRBV9 to TRBJ2-1; D may match TRBD1 or TRBD2 (5 bases each). The material sequenced was PBMCs. CDR3 nucleotides: TGTGCCAGCAGCGTAGGAGGGGATGAGCAGTTCTTC. Translated, it gives CASSVGGDEQFF.